The rows below give T cell receptor beta chains drawn from one sample of a study of cytomegalovirus exposure and HLA in healthy donors. Profiled with immunoSEQ multiplex PCR; TCRdb holds only in-frame clones, not every one. The profile covers 300,000 to 350,000 clones, with over 75% appearing a single time and around 0.96% taken by the ten largest. The sample consisted of PBMCs. Source of these receptors: a man aged 25 to 40 in good health and CMV-seronegative. The CDR3 runs from the conserved cysteine through the conserved F or W. Fields, in order: clone size, D gene, V gene, J gene, CDR3 DNA, CDR3 protein. D genes are given only for firm matches. Part of the rows lack a size; the others show once, few, many or a class for expanded clones.

-	TRBD2	TRBV7-8	TRBJ2-7	TGTGCCAGCAGCCCTCACGGGGGACTAGTACCAACCTACGAGCAGTACTTC	CASSPHGGLVPTYEQYF
-	TRBD2	TRBV5-1	TRBJ2-5	TGCGCCAGCAGCTTCGGACTAGCGGGGGGGCTGGAGACCCAGTACTTC	CASSFGLAGGLETQYF
once	TRBD1	TRBV19	TRBJ1-1	TGTGCCAGTAAAACTACAGGGGGCGAGGGGACTGAAGCTTTCTTT	CASKTTGGEGTEAFF
-	-	TRBV5-4	TRBJ1-6	TGTGCCAGCAGCTCGGGACTGTTGAATTCACCCCTCCACTTT	CASSSGLLNSPLHF
-	TRBD2	TRBV5-6	TRBJ2-5	TGTGCCAGCAGCCCACCTAGTAGCGGGGAGACCCAGTACTTC	CASSPPSSGETQYF
-	TRBD2	TRBV10-1	TRBJ2-5	TGCGCCAGCAGTGATCCTAGCGGGGGAGGAGAGACCCAGTACTTC	CASSDPSGGGETQYF
once	-	TRBV5-8	TRBJ2-1	TGTGCCAGCAGCCCAGACTACGGGTTCGATGAGCAGTTCTTC	CASSPDYGFDEQFF
-	-	TRBV6-5	TRBJ1-2	TGTGCCAGCAGTTCGTGGACAGACTCTAACTATGGCTACACCTTC	CASSSWTDSNYGYTF
once	-	TRBV11-3	TRBJ1-1	TGTGCCAGCAGCTCCACAACCGGGGCTGAAGCTTTCTTT	CASSSTTGAEAFF
-	-	TRBV4-1	TRBJ1-1	TGCGCCAGCAGCCGGATCCCACAGGTGAACACTGAAGCTTTCTTT	CASSRIPQVNTEAFF
once	TRBD2	TRBV29-1	TRBJ2-5	TGCAGCGTCGTAGCGGGGGTAGAGACCCAGTACTTC	CSVVAGVETQYF
-	TRBD1	TRBV9	TRBJ2-3	TGTGCCAGCAGCCTTGGACAGGGGCCAGATACGCAGTATTTT	CASSLGQGPDTQYF
-	TRBD1	TRBV6-5	TRBJ1-4	TGTGCCAGCAGCCGAACCAGGGGGGACAATGAAAAACTGTTTTTT	CASSRTRGDNEKLFF
-	-	TRBV5-1	TRBJ2-5	TGCGCCAGCAGGAGGGGGAACCAAGAGACCCAGTACTTC	CASRRGNQETQYF
-	TRBD1	TRBV5-1	TRBJ1-1	TGCGCCAGCAGCTTGTACCTGACAGGGGGCACGAACACTGAAGCTTTCTTT	CASSLYLTGGTNTEAFF
-	-	TRBV11-2	TRBJ2-1	TGTGCCAGTAGAAGACAGTTTCTTTCCTACAATGAGCAGTTCTTC	CASRRQFLSYNEQFF
-	-	TRBV29-1	TRBJ1-1	TGCAGCGTTGACCGGGGATTAGAAGCTTTCTTT	CSVDRGLEAFF
-	-	TRBV7-2	TRBJ1-4	TGTGCCAGCAGCCCATCCTACACAACGGGTGAAGAAAAACTGTTTTTT	CASSPSYTTGEEKLFF
-	-	TRBV25-1	TRBJ1-1	TGTGCCAGCAGTGAATTAGGCGGGGAGCGAACTGAAGCTTTCTTT	CASSELGGERTEAFF
-	-	TRBV6-6	TRBJ1-1	TGTGCCAGCAGTTACTCGACAGGCGGCACTGAAGCTTTCTTT	CASSYSTGGTEAFF
-	-	TRBV6-1	TRBJ2-5	TGTGCGTTGACGGGTTTGCTGGAGACCCAGTACTTC	CALTGLLETQYF
-	TRBD1	TRBV5-1	TRBJ1-5	TGCGCCAGCAGCGTTACAGGGGGCTTCAATCAGCCCCAGCATTTT	CASSVTGGFNQPQHF
-	TRBD2	TRBV6-5	TRBJ2-2	TGTGCCAGCAGTTCCACTAGCGGGGTAGCCGGGGAGCTGTTTTTT	CASSSTSGVAGELFF
-	TRBD1	TRBV11-2	TRBJ1-1	TGTGCCAGCAGCCTGGACAGGGTGGGGGAAGCTTTCTTT	CASSLDRVGEAFF
-	TRBD2	TRBV6-1	TRBJ2-7	TGTGCCAGCAGTGGGACCGGGACTAGGTATCCCTACGAGCAGTACTTC	CASSGTGTRYPYEQYF
-	TRBD2	TRBV4-2	TRBJ2-4	TGTGCCAGCAGCCAAGAGGGGAGCGGGGGATTAAACATTCAGTACTTC	CASSQEGSGGLNIQYF
-	TRBD1	TRBV18	TRBJ1-2	TGTGCCAGCTCACCCCCCCGACAGGGCGGCTATGGCTACACCTTC	CASSPPRQGGYGYTF
-	TRBD1	TRBV10-3	TRBJ1-1	TGTGCCATCAGCAGGGGGCTAGGCACTGAAGCTTTCTTT	CAISRGLGTEAFF
-	-	TRBV7-8	TRBJ1-2	TGTGCCAGCAGCTTAGGACAACCCTATGGCTACACCTTC	CASSLGQPYGYTF
-	-	TRBV19	TRBJ2-7	TGTGCCAGTAGTATATCCAGCGGTGAACCCTACGAGCAGTACTTC	CASSISSGEPYEQYF
-	TRBD2	TRBV6-6	TRBJ2-7	TGTGCCAGCAGACGCGACTGGACTAGCGGGGAATACGAGCAGTACTTC	CASRRDWTSGEYEQYF
once	-	TRBV2	TRBJ1-1	TGTGCCAGCAGTGAAATTTCGCCAGCGGGGAACACTGAAGCTTTCTTT	CASSEISPAGNTEAFF
-	-	TRBV6-5	TRBJ2-7	TGTGCCAGCAGTGAGGGTGAGCAGTACTTC	CASSEGEQYF
-	-	TRBV7-9	TRBJ1-6	TGTGCCAGCAGCTTAGCCTGGGGCGATTCACCCCTCCACTTT	CASSLAWGDSPLHF
-	TRBD1	TRBV12-5	TRBJ2-7	TGTGCTAGTGGTTTGGCCAGACAGGGAAAGGGGGACGAGCAGTACTTC	CASGLARQGKGDEQYF
-	TRBD2	TRBV7-6	TRBJ2-5	TGTGCCAGCAGCTTAGTAGCGGGCGGGGAGACCCAGTACTTC	CASSLVAGGETQYF
-	TRBD1	TRBV29-1	TRBJ1-5	TGCAGCGTTGTTGTCGGACAGGGCAGCAATCAGCCCCAGCATTTT	CSVVVGQGSNQPQHF
-	TRBD1	TRBV11-2	TRBJ2-3	TGTGCCAGCAGCTCCGGACAGGGGAGAAATACGCAGTATTTT	CASSSGQGRNTQYF
few	TRBD1	TRBV7-7	TRBJ2-7	TGTGCCAGCAGACCCGGACAGGGCATAGCCTACGAGCAGTACTTC	CASRPGQGIAYEQYF
-	-	TRBV19	TRBJ1-1	TGTGCCAGTAGTCATATGACAGACAACACTGAAGCTTTCTTT	CASSHMTDNTEAFF
-	TRBD1	TRBV7-9	TRBJ1-1	TGTGCCAGCAGCCCCGACAGGGACACTGAAGCTTTCTTT	CASSPDRDTEAFF
-	TRBD1	TRBV2	TRBJ1-1	TGTGCCAGCGAGGGGGCGGTTAATACTGAAGCTTTCTTT	CASEGAVNTEAFF
-	-	TRBV5-1	TRBJ2-7	TGCGCCAGCAGCCTCGCTAGCAGTTCCCACGAGCAGTACTTC	CASSLASSSHEQYF
-	-	TRBV10-2	TRBJ1-5	TGCGCCAGCAGTGAGGCCTGGGGGGAGCCCCAGCATTTT	CASSEAWGEPQHF
-	-	TRBV11-2	TRBJ2-7	TGTGCCAGCAGCTTATCACGTGGGGGGAACGAGCAGTACTTC	CASSLSRGGNEQYF
-	-	TRBV20-1	TRBJ2-7	TGCAGTGCTAGGACAGCTTACGAGCAGTACTTC	CSARTAYEQYF
-	TRBD2	TRBV4-3	TRBJ2-7	TGCGCCAGCAGCCCCTACGCCTCTAGCGGGGGGGCCGTCGCCTACGAGCAGTACTTC	CASSPYASSGGAVAYEQYF
-	-	TRBV9	TRBJ2-2	TGTGCCAGCAGCGTTATGGGGCGATGGACCGGGGAGCTGTTTTTT	CASSVMGRWTGELFF
-	TRBD1	TRBV2	TRBJ1-2	TGTGCCAGCAGGGAGGACAGGGGCCCTGAGAGGGGCTACACCTTC	CASREDRGPERGYTF
-	-	TRBV10-1	TRBJ1-3	TGCGCCAGCAGTGAGGTCAGGGGATCCGGCACCATATATTTT	CASSEVRGSGTIYF
once	-	TRBV7-2	TRBJ2-6	TGTGCCAGCAGCCCAGGGCAATCTGGGGCCAACGTCCTGACTTTC	CASSPGQSGANVLTF